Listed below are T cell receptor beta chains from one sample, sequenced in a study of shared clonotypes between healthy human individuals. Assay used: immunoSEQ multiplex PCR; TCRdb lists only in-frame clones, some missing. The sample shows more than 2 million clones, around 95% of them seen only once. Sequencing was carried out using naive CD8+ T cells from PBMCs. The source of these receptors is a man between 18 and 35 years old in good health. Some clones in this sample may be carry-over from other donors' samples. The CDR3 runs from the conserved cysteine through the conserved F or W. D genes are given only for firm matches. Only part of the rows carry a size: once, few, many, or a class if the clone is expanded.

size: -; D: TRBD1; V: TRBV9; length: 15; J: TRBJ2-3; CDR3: CASSAGQGSTDTQYF; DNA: TGTGCCAGCAGCGCCGGACAGGGGAGCACAGATACGCAGTATTTT
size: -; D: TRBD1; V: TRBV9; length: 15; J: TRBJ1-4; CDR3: CASSVAGGSSEKLFF; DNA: TGTGCCAGCAGCGTGGCAGGGGGGTCTAGTGAAAAACTGTTTTTT
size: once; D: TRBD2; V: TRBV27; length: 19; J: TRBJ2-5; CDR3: CASSFSPPGLAGVGETQYF; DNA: TGTGCCAGCAGCTTTTCCCCCCCAGGACTAGCGGGAGTGGGGGAGACCCAGTACTTC
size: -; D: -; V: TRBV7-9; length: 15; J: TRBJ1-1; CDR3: CASRATDGGNTEAFF; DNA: TGTGCCAGCAGGGCGACGGACGGGGGGAACACTGAAGCTTTCTTT
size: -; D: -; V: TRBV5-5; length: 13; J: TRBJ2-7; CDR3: CASSLGTIDEQYF; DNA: TGTGCCAGCAGCCTAGGGACAATTGACGAGCAGTACTTC
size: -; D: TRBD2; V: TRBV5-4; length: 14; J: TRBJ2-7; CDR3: CASSSWTSRYEQYF; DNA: TGTGCCAGCAGCTCCTGGACTAGCCGATACGAGCAGTACTTC
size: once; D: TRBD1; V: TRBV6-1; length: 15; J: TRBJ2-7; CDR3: CASSAGQGSSYEQYF; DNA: TGTGCCAGCAGTGCTGGACAGGGAAGTTCCTACGAGCAGTACTTC
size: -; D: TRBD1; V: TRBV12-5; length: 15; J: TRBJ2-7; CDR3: CASGRLTGVVDEQYF; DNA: TGTGCTAGTGGTCGGTTGACAGGGGTCGTGGACGAGCAGTACTTC
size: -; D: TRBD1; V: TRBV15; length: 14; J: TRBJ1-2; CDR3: CATSRTGGVDGYTF; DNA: TGTGCCACCAGCAGGACAGGGGGAGTTGATGGCTACACCTTC
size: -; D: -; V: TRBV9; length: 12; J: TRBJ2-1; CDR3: CASSVTNNEQFF; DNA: TGTGCCAGCAGCGTTACTAACAATGAGCAGTTCTTC
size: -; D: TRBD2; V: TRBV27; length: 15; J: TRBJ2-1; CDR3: CASSLAGGPYNEQFF; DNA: TGTGCCAGCAGTCTAGCGGGAGGCCCCTACAATGAGCAGTTCTTC
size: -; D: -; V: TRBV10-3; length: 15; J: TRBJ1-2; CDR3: CAISGLPALGDGYTF; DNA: TGTGCCATCAGTGGTTTGCCGGCGCTCGGAGACGGCTACACCTTC
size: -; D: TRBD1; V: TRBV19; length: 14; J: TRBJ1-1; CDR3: CATLGTVRGTEAFF; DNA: TGTGCCACCCTAGGGACAGTCCGGGGTACTGAAGCTTTCTTT
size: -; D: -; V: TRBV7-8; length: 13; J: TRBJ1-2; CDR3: CASSPSLVYGYTF; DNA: TGTGCCAGCAGCCCATCCCTAGTATATGGCTACACCTTC
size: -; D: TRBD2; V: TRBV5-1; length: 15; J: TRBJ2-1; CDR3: CASSLGGRAYNEQFF; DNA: TGCGCCAGCAGCTTGGGCGGGAGGGCTTACAATGAGCAGTTCTTC
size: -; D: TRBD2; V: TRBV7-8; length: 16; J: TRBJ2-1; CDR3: CASSLVELAEYNEQFF; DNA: TGTGCCAGCAGCTTAGTAGAACTAGCGGAGTACAATGAGCAGTTCTTC
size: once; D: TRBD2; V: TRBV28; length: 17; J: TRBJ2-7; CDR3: CASSPGTSGRGTYEQYF; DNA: TGTGCCAGCAGTCCGGGGACTAGCGGGAGGGGGACCTACGAGCAGTACTTC
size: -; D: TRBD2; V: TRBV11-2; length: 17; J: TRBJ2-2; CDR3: CASSLSGLAGGTGELFF; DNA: TGTGCCAGCAGCTTAAGCGGACTAGCGGGAGGAACCGGGGAGCTGTTTTTT
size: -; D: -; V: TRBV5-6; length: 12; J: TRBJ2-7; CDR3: CASSSLGYEQYF; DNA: TGTGCCAGCAGCTCCCTGGGGTACGAGCAGTACTTC
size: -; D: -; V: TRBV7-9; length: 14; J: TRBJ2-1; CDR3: CASSGPFGSNEQFF; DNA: TGTGCCAGCAGCGGACCCTTTGGAAGCAATGAGCAGTTCTTC
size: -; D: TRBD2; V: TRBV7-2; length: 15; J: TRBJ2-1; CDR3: CASSLVAREYYEQFF; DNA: TGTGCCAGCAGCTTAGTCGCGCGGGAGTACTATGAGCAGTTCTTC
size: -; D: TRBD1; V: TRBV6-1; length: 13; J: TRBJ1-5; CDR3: CASRWTGSQPQHF; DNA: TGTGCCAGCAGATGGACAGGGAGTCAGCCCCAGCATTTT
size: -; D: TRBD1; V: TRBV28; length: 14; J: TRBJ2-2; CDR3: CASSLTGGTGELFF; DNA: TGTGCCAGCAGTTTGACAGGGGGCACCGGGGAGCTGTTTTTT
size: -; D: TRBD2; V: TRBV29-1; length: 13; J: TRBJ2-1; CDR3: CSGRLAGYNEQFF; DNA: TGCAGCGGCCGACTAGCGGGATACAATGAGCAGTTCTTC
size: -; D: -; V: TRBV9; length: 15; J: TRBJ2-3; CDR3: CASSPEPGYWDTQYF; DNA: TGTGCCAGCAGCCCCGAGCCAGGGTATTGGGATACGCAGTATTTT
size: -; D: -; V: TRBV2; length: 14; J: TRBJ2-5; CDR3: CASSVGPRGETQYF; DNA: TGTGCCAGCAGTGTTGGTCCCCGCGGGGAGACCCAGTACTTC
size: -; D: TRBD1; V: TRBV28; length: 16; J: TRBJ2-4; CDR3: CASSYLGQGVKNIQYF; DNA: TGTGCCAGCAGTTACCTGGGACAGGGAGTCAAAAACATTCAGTACTTC
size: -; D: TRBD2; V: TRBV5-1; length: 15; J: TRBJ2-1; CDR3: CASSLGSGGYNEQFF; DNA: TGCGCCAGCAGCTTGGGATCGGGGGGCTACAATGAGCAGTTCTTC
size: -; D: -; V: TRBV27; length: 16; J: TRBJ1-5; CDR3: CASSPAGGYSNQPQHF; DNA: TGTGCCAGCAGCCCAGCGGGAGGGTATAGCAATCAGCCCCAGCATTTT